This TCR beta chain was found in a study of blood T cell repertoires in COVID-19. Study in general: Material from acute and convalescent COVID-19 was sourced from the United States, Italy and Spain. PBMCs, B-cell-depleted T cells, or T cells were the source of the cDNA or gDNA that made up the material.

Trimming removed 6 bases at V and 8 bases at J, with 13 bases between. The CDR3 has 12 amino acids. Per the original data handling: Estimation of nucleated cell counts was performed using reference gene primer amplification. Libraries were prepared by immunoSEQ multiplex PCR; TCRdb keeps only in-frame clonotypes and omits some of them. V and J calls and clone size are those listed in that table; D and trimming were worked out from the DNA. The table has under 25,000 clones, 70% to 90% seen once. The chain carries TRBV12-3 or TRBV12-4 and TRBJ1-1; tentative D call: TRBD1 (6 bases). The TCR originated in a human donor in a cohort sampled during active COVID-19. The donor label of this sample is uncertain. Sample: peripheral blood. CDR3 residues: CASRSTGTEAFF. For the CDR3, the DNA is TGTGCCAGCAGAAGTACCGGGACAGAAGCTTTCTTT.